This T cell receptor beta chain was identified in a study of glioma-infiltrating T cells after dendritic cell vaccination. Only in-frame clones appear in the TCRdb table, and some are missing; sequencing was by immunoSEQ multiplex PCR. The profile shows about 58,000 clones, around 83% of them singletons. Noted time point: after dendritic cell vaccination, including at tumor progression/relapse. Study-wide points: Estimated pretreatment TIL content predicted outcome after dendritic cell vaccination.

Turning to this clone: Antigen specificity is unknown.

The CDR3 runs to 15 residues. CDR1 is SGHRS, CDR2 YFSETQ, per germline. Trimming stripped 0 bases from V and 4 bases from J, with 13 bases between. This receptor was taken from a human donor with glioblastoma. The input for sequencing was blood, taken after dendritic cell vaccination. The rearrangement joins TRBV5-1 to TRBJ1-2; no clear D gene. The CDR3 loop is CASSLAGTEVYGYTF. The CDR3 DNA reads TGCGCCAGCAGCTTGGCGGGAACTGAGGTCTATGGCTACACCTTC.